The T cell receptor (beta chain) under discussion was sequenced for a study of shared clonotypes between healthy human individuals. The germline V gene encodes CDR1 SNHLY and CDR2 FYNNEI. The CDR3 spans 14 residues. Trimming took 5 bases from V and 8 from J, leaving 16 bases between them. TCRdb's copy holds only in-frame clones and misses some; the assay was immunoSEQ multiplex PCR. This sample yields approximately 1,000,000 clones, of which around 82% are seen a single time; 0.52% belongs to the top ten. Study-wide points: Memory subsets generally showed smaller estimated richness than naive subsets did.

Of note for this clone: Its antigen is unidentified.

Material: memory CD4+ T cells from PBMCs. Subset in this sample: CD45RA-negative fraction. The source of this sequence is a man between 18 and 35 years old in good health. Some clones in this sample may be carry-over from other donors' samples. The chain couples TRBV2 to TRBJ2-1; D remains unclear. This CDR3 reads CASSLKHGDHEQFF. Written as DNA, the CDR3 is TGTGCCAGCAGTCTAAAGCATGGGGATCATGAGCAGTTCTTC.